The present TCR beta chain was sequenced within a study of a mutant IDH1 vaccine in newly diagnosed glioma (dated by TCRdb to the early 2020s). For the wider study: Of the 25 to 35 patients who were treated, around 62% were male and approximately 38% were female, and the mean age was around 43 years. Prior to enrollment, patients had been given standard therapy consisting of radiotherapy alone, temozolomide alone, or radiochemotherapy with temozolomide, with the combination given to most patients. Six visits were used for peripheral blood collection: V03 (baseline), V05, V07, V10, V12 and V13. For exploratory analyses, longitudinal TCRB deep sequencing was carried out in roughly 25 treated patients wherever samples were available. Here is what the overall study found, with its caveats: According to the authors, sample limitations meant that analyses of patient blood samples could not be reproduced. Availability determined which PBMC samples were chosen for TCRB deep sequencing. Across multiple MHC alleles, vaccine-induced immune responses were seen in around 93% of patients. Changes in the top peripheral T cell clonotypes picked up by TCRB sequencing did not appear to be linked to pseudoprogression.

The CDR3 starts with the cysteine, ends with the phenylalanine, and has 11 residues. The CDR3 DNA has 33 bases and is translated from base 1. Based on the germline V gene (reference sequence), the CDR1 and CDR2 sequences are LNHNV and YYDKDF. V loses 8 bases, J loses 3 bases, and the germline ends lie 5 bases apart. Details on this clone: It lacks a known antigen. The sample holds no much larger clone one base away, and base qualities are not on file.

The library was made by the immunoSEQ multiplex PCR assay. Rearranged TCR beta chain sequences were amplified with the hsTCRB Kit following the manufacturer's protocol. An Illumina MiSeq was used to sequence the TCRB libraries. The original pipeline was this. The kit vendor's proprietary platform handled demultiplexing, trimming and gene mapping. TCRdb retrieved this table from immuneACCESS and kept in-frame rearrangements only. Not all clones are present; in checked studies, unresolved V genes account for under half, and no reason is known for the remainder. The V and J calls and clone size were taken over from that table, and D and trimming were inferred from the DNA. This sample has about 16,000 clones in its table, and 80% to 90% of those were observed once. Of the sample, roughly 10% is held by the ten largest clones. The time point tag for this specimen amounts to: baseline, week 1 (first vaccination visit). The sample's treatment or condition, from its label and the paper: pre-vaccination baseline after standard-of-care therapy. All donors had newly diagnosed IDH1-mutant astrocytomas of WHO grade 3 or 4 that showed loss of nuclear ATRX. The samples were drawn from NOA16, a multicentre, single-arm, open-label phase I trial in Germany that tested a mutant IDH1 peptide vaccine in humans for the first time. Visit V03 blood draws served as the baseline sample for immunogenicity testing. Genomic DNA for TCRB sequencing was isolated from EDTA blood with the DNeasy Blood and Tissue Kit.

The TCR sequence derives from a middle-aged woman with glioma. Some clones in this sample may be carry-over from other donors' samples. The source was PBMCs, collected from a glioma patient treated with radiotherapy, temozolomide or both. The rearranged segments are TRBV15 and TRBJ1-5, with the D gene call left open. The CDR3 is CATGSNQPQHF. The bases read TGTGCCACCGGTTCCAATCAGCCCCAGCATTTT.